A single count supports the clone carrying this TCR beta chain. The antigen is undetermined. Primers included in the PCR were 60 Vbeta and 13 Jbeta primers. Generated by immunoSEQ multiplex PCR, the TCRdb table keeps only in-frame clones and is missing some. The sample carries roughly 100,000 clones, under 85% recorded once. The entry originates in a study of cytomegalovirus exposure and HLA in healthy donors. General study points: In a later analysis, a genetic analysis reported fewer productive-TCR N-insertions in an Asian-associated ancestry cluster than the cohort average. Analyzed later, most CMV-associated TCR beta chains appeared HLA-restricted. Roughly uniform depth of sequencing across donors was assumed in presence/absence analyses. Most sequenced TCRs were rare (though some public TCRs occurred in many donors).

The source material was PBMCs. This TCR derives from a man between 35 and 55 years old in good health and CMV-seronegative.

The CDR3: CASSRTGGRSEAFF. The CDR3 bases are TGTGCCAGCAGCCGGACAGGGGGCCGTTCTGAAGCTTTCTTT. J is TRBJ1-1 and V is TRBV7-2, with 11 bases fitting TRBD1. With 5 bases clipped from V and 6 bases from J, the junction kept 5 bases outside the gene matches. This CDR3 comprises 14 residues. The V gene's germline CDR1 is SGHTA and CDR2 FQGNSA.